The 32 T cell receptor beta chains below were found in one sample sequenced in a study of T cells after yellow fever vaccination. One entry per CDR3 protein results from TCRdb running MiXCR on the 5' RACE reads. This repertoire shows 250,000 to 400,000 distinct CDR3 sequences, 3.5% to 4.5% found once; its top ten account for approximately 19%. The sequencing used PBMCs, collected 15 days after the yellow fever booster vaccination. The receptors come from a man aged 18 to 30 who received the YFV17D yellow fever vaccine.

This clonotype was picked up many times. CDR3 nucleotide sequence: TGCGCCAGCAGCCCTAGACGATTTGAATTCAATGAGCAGTTCTTC. It is translated as CASSPRRFEFNEQFF. The chain couples TRBV4-3 to TRBJ2-1; D not resolved. CDR3 length equals 15 residues. Trimming removed 4 bases from V and 6 bases from J, with 16 bases in between. Germline V gives CDR1 LGHNA, CDR2 YSLEER.

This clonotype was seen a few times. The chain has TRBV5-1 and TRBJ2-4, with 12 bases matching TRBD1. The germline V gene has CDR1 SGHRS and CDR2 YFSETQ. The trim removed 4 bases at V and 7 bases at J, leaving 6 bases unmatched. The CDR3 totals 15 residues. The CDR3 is CASSAGGTGGNIQYF. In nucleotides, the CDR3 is TGCGCCAGCAGCGCCGGCGGGACAGGGGGCAACATTCAGTACTTC.

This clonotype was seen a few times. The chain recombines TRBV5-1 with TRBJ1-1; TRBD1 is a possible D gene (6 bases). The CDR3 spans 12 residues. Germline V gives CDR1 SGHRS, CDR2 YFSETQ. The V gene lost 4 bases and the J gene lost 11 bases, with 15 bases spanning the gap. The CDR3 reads CASSRDRTGAFF. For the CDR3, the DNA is TGCGCCAGCAGCCGAGACAGGACCGGGGCTTTCTTT.

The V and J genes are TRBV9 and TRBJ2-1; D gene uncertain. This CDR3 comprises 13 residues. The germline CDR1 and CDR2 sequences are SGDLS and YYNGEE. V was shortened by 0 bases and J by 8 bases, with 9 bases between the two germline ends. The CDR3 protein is CASSVEAPDEQFF. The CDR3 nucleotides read TGTGCCAGCAGCGTAGAGGCCCCCGATGAGCAGTTCTTC.

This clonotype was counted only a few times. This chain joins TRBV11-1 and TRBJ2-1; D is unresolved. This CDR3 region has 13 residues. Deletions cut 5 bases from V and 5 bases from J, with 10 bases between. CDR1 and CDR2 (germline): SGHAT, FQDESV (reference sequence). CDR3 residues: CASSSQVHNEQFF. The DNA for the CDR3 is TGTGCCAGCAGCAGCCAGGTCCACAATGAGCAGTTCTTC.

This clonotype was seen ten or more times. The CDR3 DNA reads TGTGCCAGCAGAGCCGACAGGGTGGACGGACAGCCCCAGCATTTT. Its translation: CASRADRVDGQPQHF. V gene TRBV12-3 or TRBV12-4 combines with J gene TRBJ1-5; 7 bases map to TRBD1. The ends lost 6 bases at V and 7 bases at J; junction bases unmatched: 12. The length of the CDR3 is 15 residues.

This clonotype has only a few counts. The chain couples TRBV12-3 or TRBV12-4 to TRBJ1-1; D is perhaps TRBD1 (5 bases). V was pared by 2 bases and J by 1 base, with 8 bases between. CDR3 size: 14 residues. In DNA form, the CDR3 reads TGTGCCAGCAGTTTATACCAGGGGAACACTGAAGCTTTCTTT. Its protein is CASSLYQGNTEAFF.

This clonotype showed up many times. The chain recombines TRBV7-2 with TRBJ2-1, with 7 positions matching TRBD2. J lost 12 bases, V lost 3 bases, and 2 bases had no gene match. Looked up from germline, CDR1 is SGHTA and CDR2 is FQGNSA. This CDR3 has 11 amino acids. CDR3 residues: CASSLGGGQFF. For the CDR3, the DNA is TGTGCCAGCAGCTTGGGCGGGGGGCAGTTCTTC.

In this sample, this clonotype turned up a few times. CDR3: CASSVGTDYNSPLHF. The CDR3 bases are TGTGCCAGCAGCGTCGGGACAGATTATAATTCACCCCTCCACTTT. This rearrangement joins TRBV3-1 to TRBJ1-6, with 7 bases aligning to TRBD1. The CDR3 runs to 15 residues. V lost 5 bases and J lost 4; bases outside the gene matches: 5. Germline V gene data show CDR1 as LGHDT and CDR2 as YNNKEL (reference sequence).

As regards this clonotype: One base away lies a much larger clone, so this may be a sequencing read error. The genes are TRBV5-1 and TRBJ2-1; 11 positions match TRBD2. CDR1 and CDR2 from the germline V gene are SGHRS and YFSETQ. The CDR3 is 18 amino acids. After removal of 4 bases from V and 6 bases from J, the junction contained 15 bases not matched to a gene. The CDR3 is CASSPRGLAGGAFNEQFF. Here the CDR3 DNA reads TGCGCCAGCAGCCCCAGGGGCCTAGCGGGGGGAGCCTTCAATGAGCAGTTCTTC.

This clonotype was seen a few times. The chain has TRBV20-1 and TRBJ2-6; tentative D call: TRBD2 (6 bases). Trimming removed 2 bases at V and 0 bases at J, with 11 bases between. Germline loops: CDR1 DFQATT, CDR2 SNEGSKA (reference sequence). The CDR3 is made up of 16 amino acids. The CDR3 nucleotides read TGCAGTGCTAGATCGGGAGCAAGCTCTGGGGCCAACGTCCTGACTTTC. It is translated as CSARSGASSGANVLTF.

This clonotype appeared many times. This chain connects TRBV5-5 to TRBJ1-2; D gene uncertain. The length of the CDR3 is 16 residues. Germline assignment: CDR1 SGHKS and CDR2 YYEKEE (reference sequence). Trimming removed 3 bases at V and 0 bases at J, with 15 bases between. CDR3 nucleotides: TGTGCCAGCAGCTCCGGGCCGCCGTCCTCTAACTATGGCTACACCTTC. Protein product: CASSSGPPSSNYGYTF.

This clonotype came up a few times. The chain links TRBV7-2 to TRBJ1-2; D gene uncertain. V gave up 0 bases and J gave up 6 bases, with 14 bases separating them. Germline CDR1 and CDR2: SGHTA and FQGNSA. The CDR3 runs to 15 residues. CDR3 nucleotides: TGTGCCAGCAGCTTAGCGACCCAGGCAGGTGATGGCTACACCTTC. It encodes CASSLATQAGDGYTF.

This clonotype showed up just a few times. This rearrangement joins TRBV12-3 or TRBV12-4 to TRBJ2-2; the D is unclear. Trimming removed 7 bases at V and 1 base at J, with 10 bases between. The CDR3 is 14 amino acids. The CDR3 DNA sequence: TGTGCCAGCAACCCGACGGGGAACACCGGGGAGCTGTTTTTT. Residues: CASNPTGNTGELFF.

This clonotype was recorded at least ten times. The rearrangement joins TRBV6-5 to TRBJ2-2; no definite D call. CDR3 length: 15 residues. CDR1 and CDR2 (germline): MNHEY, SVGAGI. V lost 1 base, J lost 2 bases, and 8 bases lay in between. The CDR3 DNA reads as TGTGCCAGCAGTTACTACCCAATTAACACCGGGGAGCTGTTTTTT. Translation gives CASSYYPINTGELFF.

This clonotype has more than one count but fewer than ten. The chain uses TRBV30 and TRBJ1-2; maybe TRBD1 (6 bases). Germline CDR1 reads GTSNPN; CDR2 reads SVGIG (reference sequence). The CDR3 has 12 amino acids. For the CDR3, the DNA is TGTGCGTGTTCGAGTTACAGGGATGGCTACACCTTC. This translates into CACSSYRDGYTF.

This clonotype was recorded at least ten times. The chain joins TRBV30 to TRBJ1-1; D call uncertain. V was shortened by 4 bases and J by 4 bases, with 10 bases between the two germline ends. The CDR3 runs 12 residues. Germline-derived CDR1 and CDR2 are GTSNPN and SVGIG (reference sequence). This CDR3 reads CAWKDLGTEAFF. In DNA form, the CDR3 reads TGTGCCTGGAAGGACTTGGGCACTGAAGCTTTCTTT.

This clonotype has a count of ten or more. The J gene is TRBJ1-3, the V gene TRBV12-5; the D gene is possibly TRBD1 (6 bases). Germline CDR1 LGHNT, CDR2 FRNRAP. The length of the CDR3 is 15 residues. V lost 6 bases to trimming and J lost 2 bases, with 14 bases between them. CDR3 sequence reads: CASGSIGGTGNTIYF. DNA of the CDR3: TGTGCTAGTGGCTCGATAGGGGGAACTGGAAACACCATATATTTT.

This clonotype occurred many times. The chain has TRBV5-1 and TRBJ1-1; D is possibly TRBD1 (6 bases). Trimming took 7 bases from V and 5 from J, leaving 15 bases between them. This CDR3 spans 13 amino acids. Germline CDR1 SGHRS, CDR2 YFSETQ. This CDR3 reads CASRQDSWTEAFF. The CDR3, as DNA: TGCGCCAGCCGCCAGGACAGTTGGACTGAAGCTTTCTTT.

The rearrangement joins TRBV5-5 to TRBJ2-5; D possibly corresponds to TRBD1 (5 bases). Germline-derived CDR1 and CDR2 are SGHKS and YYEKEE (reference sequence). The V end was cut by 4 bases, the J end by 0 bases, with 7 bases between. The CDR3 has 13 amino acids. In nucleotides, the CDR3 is TGTGCCAGCAGCCAACAGGACCAAGAGACCCAGTACTTC. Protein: CASSQQDQETQYF.

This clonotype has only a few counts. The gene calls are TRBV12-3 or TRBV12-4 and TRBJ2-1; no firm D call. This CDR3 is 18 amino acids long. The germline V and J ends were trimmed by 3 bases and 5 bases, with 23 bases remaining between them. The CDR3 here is CASSLPPTALPTDNEQFF. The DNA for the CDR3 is TGTGCCAGCAGTTTGCCCCCGACGGCGCTTCCTACGGACAATGAGCAGTTCTTC.

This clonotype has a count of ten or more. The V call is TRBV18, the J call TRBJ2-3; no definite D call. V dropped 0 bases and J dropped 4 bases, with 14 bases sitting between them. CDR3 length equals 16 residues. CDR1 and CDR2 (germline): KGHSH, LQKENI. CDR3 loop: CASSPPTTWMADTQYF. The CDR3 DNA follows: TGTGCCAGCTCACCACCCACGACTTGGATGGCAGATACGCAGTATTTT.

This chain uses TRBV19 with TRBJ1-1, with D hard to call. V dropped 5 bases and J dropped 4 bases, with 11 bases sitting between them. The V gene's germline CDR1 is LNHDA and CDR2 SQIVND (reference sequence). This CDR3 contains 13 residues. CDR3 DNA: TGTGCCAGTAGTGCCGTCGCGGCCACTGAAGCTTTCTTT. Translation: CASSAVAATEAFF. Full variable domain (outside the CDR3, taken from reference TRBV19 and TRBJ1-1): DGGITQSPKYLFRKEGQNVTLSCEQNLNHDAMYWYRQDPGQGLRLIYYSQIVNDFQKGDIAEGYSVSREKKESFPLTVTSAQKNPTAFYLCASSAVAATEAFFGQGTRLTVV.

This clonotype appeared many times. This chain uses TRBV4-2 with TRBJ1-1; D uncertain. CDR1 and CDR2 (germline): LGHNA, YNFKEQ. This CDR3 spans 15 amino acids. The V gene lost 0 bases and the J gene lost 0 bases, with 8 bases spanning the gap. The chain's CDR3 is CASSQDTFMNTEAFF. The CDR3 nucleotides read TGTGCCAGCAGCCAAGATACATTCATGAACACTGAAGCTTTCTTT.

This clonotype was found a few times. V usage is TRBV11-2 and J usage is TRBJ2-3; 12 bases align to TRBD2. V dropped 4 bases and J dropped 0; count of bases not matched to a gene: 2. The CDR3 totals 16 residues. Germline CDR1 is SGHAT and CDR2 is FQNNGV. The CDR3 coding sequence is TGTGCCAGCAGCTACGGACTAGCGGGAAGCACAGATACGCAGTATTTT. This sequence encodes CASSYGLAGSTDTQYF.

The CDR3 is CASRPGYTF. CDR3 bases: TGCGCCAGCCGTCCCGGCTACACCTTC. This chain uses TRBV4-1 with TRBJ1-2; the D is unclear. The CDR3 is made up of 9 amino acids. The ends were cut back, 8 bases at V and 8 bases at J, with 6 bases in the middle. Germline CDR1 reads MGHRA; CDR2 reads YSYEKL.

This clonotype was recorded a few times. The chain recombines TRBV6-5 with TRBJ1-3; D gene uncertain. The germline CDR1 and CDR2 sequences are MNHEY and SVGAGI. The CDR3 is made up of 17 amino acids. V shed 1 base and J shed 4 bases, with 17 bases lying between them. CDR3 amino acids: CASSYFSQSSSGNTIYF. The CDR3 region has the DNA TGTGCCAGCAGTTACTTCAGTCAGTCTTCCTCGGGAAACACCATATATTTT.

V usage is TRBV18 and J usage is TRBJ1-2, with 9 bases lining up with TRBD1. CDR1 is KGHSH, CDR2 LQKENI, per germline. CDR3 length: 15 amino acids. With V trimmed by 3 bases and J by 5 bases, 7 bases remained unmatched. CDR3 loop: CASSPSGQGTYGYTF. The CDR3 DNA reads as TGTGCCAGCTCACCGTCCGGACAGGGGACGTATGGCTACACCTTC.

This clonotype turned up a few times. In DNA form, the CDR3 reads TGTGCCAGCCGGGCCTTAAGGGGAGAGACCCAGTACTTC. This encodes CASRALRGETQYF. The chain carries TRBV19 and TRBJ2-5; D perhaps matches TRBD1 (5 bases). CDR3 length: 13 residues. V was trimmed by 9 bases and J by 4 bases, leaving 15 bases between them. Germline assignment: CDR1 LNHDA and CDR2 SQIVND (reference sequence).

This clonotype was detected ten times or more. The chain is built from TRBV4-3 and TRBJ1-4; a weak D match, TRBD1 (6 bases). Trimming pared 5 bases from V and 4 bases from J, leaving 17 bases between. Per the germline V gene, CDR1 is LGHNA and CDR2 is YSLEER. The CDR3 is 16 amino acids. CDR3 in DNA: TGCGCCAGCAGCGCACAGGGCACAGACGGTAATGAAAAACTGTTTTTT. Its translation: CASSAQGTDGNEKLFF.

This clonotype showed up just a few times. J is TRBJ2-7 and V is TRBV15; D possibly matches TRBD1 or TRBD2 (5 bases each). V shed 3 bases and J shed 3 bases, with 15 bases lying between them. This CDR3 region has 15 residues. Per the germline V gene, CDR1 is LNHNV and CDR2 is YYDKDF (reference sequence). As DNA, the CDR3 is TGTGCCACCAGCAGGGACCGGGACCCACGCTACGAGCAGTACGTC. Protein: CATSRDRDPRYEQYV.

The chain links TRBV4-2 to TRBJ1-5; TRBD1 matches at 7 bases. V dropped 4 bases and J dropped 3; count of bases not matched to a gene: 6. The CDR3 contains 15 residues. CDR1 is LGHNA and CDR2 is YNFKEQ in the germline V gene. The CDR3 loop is CASSRGQDNNQPQHF. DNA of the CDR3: TGTGCCAGCAGCCGCGGACAGGACAACAATCAGCCCCAGCATTTT.